Following are 10 T cell receptor beta chains from one sample sequenced in a study of blood T cell repertoires in COVID-19. Sequencing used immunoSEQ multiplex PCR; TCRdb keeps in-frame clones, though not all of them. The table has tens of thousands of clones, roughly nine tenths seen once. Sequences were obtained from peripheral blood. The source is a man in his sixties with acute or convalescent COVID-19.

The chain employs TRBV11-2 and TRBJ2-7; 7 nucleotides match TRBD1. Germline loops: CDR1 SGHAT, CDR2 FQNNGV. This CDR3 comprises 14 residues. Losses at the gene ends were 1 base for V and 3 bases for J; bases not matched to a gene: 3. The CDR3, as DNA: TGTGCCAGCAGCTTAGTGACAGGGTTCTACGAGCAGTACTTC. Encoded protein: CASSLVTGFYEQYF.

This rearrangement joins TRBV29-1 to TRBJ1-1, with D uncertain. There are 13 residues in the CDR3. Trimming shortened V by 1 base and J by 1 base, and 7 bases separated the two germline ends. The germline V gene has CDR1 SQVTM and CDR2 ANQGSEA. CDR3 loop: CSVEGAANTEAFF. CDR3 sequence (DNA): TGCAGCGTTGAAGGGGCAGCGAACACTGAAGCTTTCTTT.

The table lists this clone with a count of one. The chain links TRBV5-4 to TRBJ2-7, with a weak D call TRBD2 (6 bases). The germline gives CDR1 SGHNT, CDR2 YYREEE (reference sequence). V lost 4 bases to trimming and J lost 6 bases, with 26 bases between them. The CDR3 has 17 amino acids. CDR3 sequence reads: CASSNQDGGPWKSEQYF. The CDR3 DNA reads TGTGCCAGCAGCAATCAGGACGGGGGACCCTGGAAGTCCGAGCAGTACTTC.

The chain's CDR3 is CASSDPGHHNTIYF. The DNA for the CDR3 is TGTGCCAGCAGCGATCCGGGTCACCATAACACCATATATTTT. The V and J genes are TRBV7-6 and TRBJ1-3, with unresolved D. The CDR3 has 14 amino acids. V dropped 5 bases and J dropped 7 bases, with 15 bases sitting between them. Germline V gene lookup returns CDR1 SGHVS and CDR2 FNYEAQ.

The chain recombines TRBV19 with TRBJ1-2; D is perhaps TRBD1 (6 bases). The CDR3 loop spans 13 amino acids. V was clipped by 5 bases and J by 8 bases, with 15 bases between them. CDR1 LNHDA and CDR2 SQIVND come from the germline V gene (reference sequence). The CDR3 protein is CASSAPGVGGYTF. The CDR3 nucleotides read TGTGCCAGTAGTGCTCCAGGGGTTGGCGGCTACACCTTC.

The chain carries TRBV27 and TRBJ2-7; D is perhaps TRBD1 (5 bases). Between the trimmed V and J ends, which lost 0 bases and 5 bases, there was a span of 14 bases. The CDR3 sequence is 15 residues long. Germline CDR1 MNHEY, CDR2 SMNVEV (reference sequence). CDR3 sequence: CASSLSTRVDHEQYF. The DNA of the CDR3 is TGTGCCAGCAGTTTATCGACCAGGGTTGACCACGAGCAGTACTTC.

The chain recombines TRBV7-8 with TRBJ1-4, with 9 bases fitting TRBD1. This CDR3 is 17 amino acids long. The V gene's germline CDR1 is SGHVS and CDR2 FQNEAQ. The J segment lost 1 base and the V segment lost 9 bases, leaving 12 bases of the junction unmatched. CDR3 sequence: CASNRGRFELTNEKLFF. As DNA, the CDR3 is TGTGCCAGTAACAGGGGGCGGTTTGAATTAACTAATGAAAAACTGTTTTTT.

The chain uses TRBV14 and TRBJ2-2, with 9 bases aligning to TRBD2. Germline CDR1 is SGHDN and CDR2 is FVKESK. V shed 3 bases and J 5 bases; nucleotides not matched to a gene: 1. The CDR3 is 14 residues long. The CDR3 reads CASSQRGGTGELFF. In DNA form, the CDR3 reads TGTGCCAGCAGCCAGCGGGGGGGGACCGGGGAGCTGTTTTTT.

V and J are TRBV24-1 and TRBJ2-3; no firm D call. Germline V gene lookup returns CDR1 KGHDR and CDR2 SFDVKD. V was pared by 5 bases and J by 8 bases, with 13 bases between. This CDR3 is built from 13 residues. The DNA of the CDR3 is TGTGCCACCAGTGGAAGTTTGAGGAGTACGCAGTATTTT. Amino acids: CATSGSLRSTQYF.

This clone appeared once. V gene TRBV27 combines with J gene TRBJ1-1; 7 bases agree with TRBD1. Unmatched junction bases numbered 19, after V lost 7 bases and J lost 11 bases. The CDR3 totals 15 residues. The V gene's germline CDR1 is MNHEY and CDR2 SMNVEV (reference sequence). The CDR3 loop reads CASIAGPGRDRKAFF. CDR3 nucleotides: TGTGCCAGCATCGCCGGGCCCGGCCGGGACAGAAAGGCTTTCTTT.